The 7 T cell receptor beta chains given below trace back to one sample, sequenced in a study of shared clonotypes between healthy human individuals. The assay was immunoSEQ multiplex PCR, and TCRdb's table has in-frame clones only and misses some. In the table there are 1,400,000 or so clones, just under 99% of which are singletons. Source material: naive CD4+ T cells sorted from blood. As for subset: CD45RA+ positively selected. These receptors were obtained from a man younger than 45 in good health.

The chain recombines TRBV7-6 with TRBJ1-5; TRBD1 might be the D (5 bases). This CDR3 comprises 14 residues. Trimming cost V 5 bases and J 6 bases, with 14 bases left between them. The germline CDR1 and CDR2 sequences are SGHVS and FNYEAQ. CDR3 nucleotide sequence: TGTGCCAGCAGCCCGCAGGGAGGTCGTCAGCCCCAGCATTTT. Translation: CASSPQGGRQPQHF.

The chain links TRBV7-2 to TRBJ2-7; TRBD2 agrees at 9 bases. Germline V gene sequence: CDR1 SGHTA, CDR2 FQGNSA. The CDR3 loop spans 15 amino acids. Trimming removed 3 bases from V and 0 bases from J; junction bases left unmatched: 3. CDR3 bases: TGTGCCAGCAGCTTTAGCGGGAGTCGCTCCTACGAGCAGTACTTC. Its protein is CASSFSGSRSYEQYF.

The chain couples TRBV5-1 to TRBJ2-1; 13 bases are shared with TRBD2. CDR1 and CDR2 (germline): SGHRS, YFSETQ. V gave up 0 bases and J gave up 7 bases; unmatched junction bases: 4. The length of the CDR3 is 16 residues. The CDR3: CASSLETSGRRNEQFF. CDR3 DNA sequence: TGCGCCAGCAGCTTGGAGACTAGCGGGAGGAGGAATGAGCAGTTCTTC.

This chain's CDR3 is CASSLRRQGAPIDGYTF. The CDR3, as DNA: TGTGCCAGCAGTCTTCGACGGCAGGGGGCGCCGATCGATGGCTACACCTTC. The genes are TRBV28 and TRBJ1-2, with 8 bases fitting TRBD1. Trimming cost V 5 bases and J 6 bases; bases outside gene matches: 17. This CDR3 has 17 residues. In germline, CDR1 is MDHEN, CDR2 SYDVKM.

The rearrangement links TRBV5-8 to TRBJ2-3; no definite D call. This CDR3 has 13 amino acids. V lost 2 bases to trimming and J lost 1 base, with 5 bases between them. Germline CDR1 SGHTS, CDR2 YDEGEE. The CDR3 DNA reads as TGTGCCAGCAGCTTCACAGGCACAGATACGCAGTATTTT. Translated: CASSFTGTDTQYF.

The chain carries TRBV25-1 and TRBJ2-7; 8 nucleotides match TRBD1. Trimming removed 4 bases from V and 2 bases from J; junction bases left unmatched: 4. CDR1 and CDR2 from the germline V gene are MGHDK and SYGVNS. The length of the CDR3 is 14 residues. The CDR3 DNA reads as TGTGCCAGCAGTGCGGACAGGGCCCCCTACGAGCAGTACTTC. Translating gives CASSADRAPYEQYF.

This chain links TRBV28 with TRBJ2-1, with D uncertain. Trimming removed 5 bases at V and 7 bases at J, with 18 bases between. The CDR3 has 15 residues. Per the germline V gene, CDR1 is MDHEN and CDR2 is SYDVKM. CDR3 residues: CASSPGRPLGNEQFF. The CDR3 coding sequence is TGTGCCAGCAGTCCCGGCCGTCCTTTGGGAAATGAGCAGTTCTTC.